This TCR beta chain was captured in a study of cytomegalovirus exposure and HLA in healthy donors. At the level of the study: T cells numbering about 200 million yielded some 120 million unique TCR beta sequences in an earlier analysis.

Study results and caveats: The study labeled roughly 160 TCR beta chains cytomegalovirus-associated. Analyzed later, most CMV-associated TCR beta chains appeared HLA-restricted. A later analysis linked a missense variant in DCLRE1C to the trimming of TCR beta V and J genes.

V shed 6 bases and J shed 4 bases, with 9 bases lying between them. CDR3 length: 12 residues. Of note for this clone: No antigen is known for it.

The PCR employed 60 Vbeta primers together with 13 Jbeta primers. Sequencing was performed with immunoSEQ multiplex PCR; in TCRdb, only in-frame clones are kept and a portion is missing. The sample holds just over 150,000 clones, roughly 81% seen once. The clonotype originates from a young man in good health and CMV-seropositive. Sequencing input: PBMCs. The V gene is TRBV23-1, the J gene TRBJ1-2; D is unclear. TRBV23-1 is reported as an ORF; its role is uncertain. The CDR3 DNA is TGCGCCAGCAGAGCGGTTGTCTATGGCTACACCTTC. Protein product: CASRAVVYGYTF.